This T cell receptor (beta chain) originates from a study of blood T cells in healthy people across ages. Study-wide findings and caveats: With age, beta diversity per million T cells declined roughly linearly, significantly by 40.

All donors came from Russia, were Caucasian and healthy, and spanned ages about 6 to 100. Each donor gave ten milliliters of peripheral blood. Germline loops: CDR1 DFQATT, CDR2 SNEGSKA (reference sequence). The CDR3 runs 14 residues. Trimming cost V 5 bases and J 2 bases; bases outside gene matches: 6. For this clonotype: The antigen is unknown.

The second PCR ran about 6 to 11 cycles with a sample-barcoded 5' primer and J-beta primers. Sequencing yielded, for each sample, at least 2.5 million paired-end reads carrying CDR3. One entry per CDR3 protein, called by TCRdb with MiXCR from the 5' RACE reads. Altogether 800,000 or so distinct CDR3 sequences are present, around half being singletons, with the ten largest covering 18%. This chain connects TRBV20-1 to TRBJ2-3; 8 bases align to TRBD2. The TCR originated in an elderly man in good health. Sequencing used blood. This CDR3 reads CSAVSGAITDTQYF. Here the CDR3 DNA reads TGCAGTGCTGTTAGCGGGGCTATCACAGATACGCAGTATTTT.